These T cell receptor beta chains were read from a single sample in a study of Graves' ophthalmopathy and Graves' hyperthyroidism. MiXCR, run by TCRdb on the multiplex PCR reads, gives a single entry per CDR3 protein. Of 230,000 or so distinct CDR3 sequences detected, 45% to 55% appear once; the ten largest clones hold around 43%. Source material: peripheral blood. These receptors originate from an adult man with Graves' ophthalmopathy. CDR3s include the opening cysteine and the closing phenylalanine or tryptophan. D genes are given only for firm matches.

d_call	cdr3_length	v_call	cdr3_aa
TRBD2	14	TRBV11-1	CASSSRTSAETQYF
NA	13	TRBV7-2	CASSPDRRYKQYF
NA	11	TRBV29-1	CSVYTGEGYTF
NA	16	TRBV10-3	CAISEFRTLSTDTQYF
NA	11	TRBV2	CASNYAGELFF
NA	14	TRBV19	CASSIEGLNQPQHF
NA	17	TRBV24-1	CATSDPSAGRQSYEQYF
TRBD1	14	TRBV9	CASSPRLTGDEQYF
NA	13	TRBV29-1	CSAGDGVSQPQHF
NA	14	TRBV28	CASSLWGGYYGYTF
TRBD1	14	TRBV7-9	CASSSGQGGSEAFF
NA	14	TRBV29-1	CSVPSRGQKGEQYF
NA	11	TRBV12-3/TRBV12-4	CASSRTGELFF
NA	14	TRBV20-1	CSAPRPTPTRTQYF
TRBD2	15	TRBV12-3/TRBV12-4	CASSSASGGDGEQFF
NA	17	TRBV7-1	CASSSGGTGFSTDTQYF
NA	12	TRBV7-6	CASREIGTEAFF
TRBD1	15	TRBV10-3	CASSYSIGQGQTQYF
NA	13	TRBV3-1	CASSQGRATEAFF
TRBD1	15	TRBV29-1	CSVEDQGRGIYGYTF
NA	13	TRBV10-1	CASKDKGFEKLFF
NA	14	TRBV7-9	CASSRDVWAGELFF
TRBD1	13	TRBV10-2	CASSDQGAETQYF
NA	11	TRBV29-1	CSVEDGQPQHF
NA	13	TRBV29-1	CSVEVALTYEQYF
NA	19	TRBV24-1	CATSDFGGIADSGANVLTF
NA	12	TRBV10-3	CASSYSTGGYTF
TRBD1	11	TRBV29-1	CSGQGIYEQYF
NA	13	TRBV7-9	CASSVADPGELFF
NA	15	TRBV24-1	CATSARGQHTGELFF
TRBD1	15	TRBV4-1	CASSFGTGDNQPQHF
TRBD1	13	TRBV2	CASRGQSQETQYF
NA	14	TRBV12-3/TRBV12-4	CASTFGGSLSPLHF
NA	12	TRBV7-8	CASSSSRDEQYF
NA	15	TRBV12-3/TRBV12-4	CASSLATGGVSPLHF
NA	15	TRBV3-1	CASSHSGQPNSPLHF
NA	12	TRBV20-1	CSAAQGANVLTF
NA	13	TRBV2	CASSEATVLREYF
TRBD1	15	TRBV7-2	CASSLTGGAVYEQYF
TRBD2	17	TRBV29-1	CSVVAPSGRAGTDTQYF
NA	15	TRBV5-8	CASSPDSRNTGELFF
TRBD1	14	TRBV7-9	CASSPARQGDGYTF
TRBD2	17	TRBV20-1	CSARDGGLAGADETQYF
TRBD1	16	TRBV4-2	CASSQDGLPGGYGYTF
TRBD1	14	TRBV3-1	CASSQPGQGAEAFF
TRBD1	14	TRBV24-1	CATSDSGGQAEAFF
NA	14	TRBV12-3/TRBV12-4	CASTHPGGIKTQYF
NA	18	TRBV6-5	CASSYSPHSGRSGNTIYF
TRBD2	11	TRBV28	CASSSSGLADF
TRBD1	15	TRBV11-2	CASSSRGQGGYEQYF
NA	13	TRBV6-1	CASSDQGGYGYTF
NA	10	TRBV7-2	CASSLGNRFF
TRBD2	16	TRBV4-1	CASSQDRSGEAETQYF
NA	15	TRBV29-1	CSASGLGSANYGYTF
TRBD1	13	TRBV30	CAWSRQGNTEAFF
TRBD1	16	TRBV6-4	CASRVTGGESNQPQHF
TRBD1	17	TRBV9	CASSPPGTGNQGAPLHF
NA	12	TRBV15	CATSRDGNTIYF
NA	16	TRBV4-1	CASSQPGRGLNTEAFF
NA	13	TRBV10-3	CAISESSGDEQYF